The clone carrying this TCR beta chain was seen ten or more times. Germline V CDR1 and CDR2: SEHNR, FQNEAQ (reference sequence). This CDR3 is 17 amino acids long. With 2 bases clipped from V and 5 bases from J, the junction kept 9 bases outside the gene matches. The sample comes from a study of T-cell reconstitution after alpha-beta-depleted transplantation in children. Library preparation (for TCRbeta) was performed with unique molecular identifiers. A single record per CDR3 protein comes from TCRdb applying MiXCR to the PCR reads. The sample has approximately 350,000 distinct CDR3 sequences; 15% to 20% are singletons.

Material: PBMCs, mostly from graft donor cells, obtained 360 days after TCRalphabeta/CD19-depleted stem cell transplant. The chain carries TRBV7-9 and TRBJ2-1; 10 bases are shared with TRBD2. The sequence derives from a male patient aged 2 to 9 who had a stem cell transplant for acute lymphoblastic leukemia, so the T cells may come from the graft donor. The CDR3 protein is CASSLPAGTSVNNEQFF. In DNA form, the CDR3 reads TGTGCCAGCAGCTTACCGGCCGGGACTAGCGTGAACAATGAGCAGTTCTTC.